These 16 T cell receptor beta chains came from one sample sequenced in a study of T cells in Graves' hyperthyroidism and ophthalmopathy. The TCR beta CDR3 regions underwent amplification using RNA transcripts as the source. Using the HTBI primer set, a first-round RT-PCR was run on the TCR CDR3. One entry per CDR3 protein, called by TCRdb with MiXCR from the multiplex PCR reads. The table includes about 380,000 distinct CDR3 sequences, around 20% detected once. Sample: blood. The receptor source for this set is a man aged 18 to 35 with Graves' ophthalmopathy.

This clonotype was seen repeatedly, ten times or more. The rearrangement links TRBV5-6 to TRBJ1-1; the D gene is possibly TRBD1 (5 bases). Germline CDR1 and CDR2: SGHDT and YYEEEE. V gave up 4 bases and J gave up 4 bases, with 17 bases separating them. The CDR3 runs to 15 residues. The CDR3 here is CASSRPDTRFTEAFF. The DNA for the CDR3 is TGTGCCAGCAGCCGGCCGGACACCCGATTCACTGAAGCTTTCTTT.

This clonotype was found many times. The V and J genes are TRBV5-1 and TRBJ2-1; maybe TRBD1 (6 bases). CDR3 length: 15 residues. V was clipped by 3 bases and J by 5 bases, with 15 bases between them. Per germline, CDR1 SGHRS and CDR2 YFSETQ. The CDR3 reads CASSWFHRDDNEQFF. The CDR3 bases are TGCGCCAGCAGCTGGTTCCACAGGGACGACAATGAGCAGTTCTTC.

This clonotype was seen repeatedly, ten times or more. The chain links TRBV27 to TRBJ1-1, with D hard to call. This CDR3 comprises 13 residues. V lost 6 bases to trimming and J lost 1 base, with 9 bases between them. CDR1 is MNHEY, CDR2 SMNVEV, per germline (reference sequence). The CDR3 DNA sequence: TGTGCCAGCAGAGTACAGCCGAACACTGAAGCTTTCTTT. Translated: CASRVQPNTEAFF.

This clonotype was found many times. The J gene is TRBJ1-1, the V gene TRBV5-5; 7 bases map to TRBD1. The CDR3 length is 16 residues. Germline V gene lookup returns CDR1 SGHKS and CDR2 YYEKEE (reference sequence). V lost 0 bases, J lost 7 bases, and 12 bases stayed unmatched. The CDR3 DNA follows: TGTGCCAGCAGCTTGGCGACAGGGATAGATGGAGGTGAAGCTTTCTTT. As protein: CASSLATGIDGGEAFF. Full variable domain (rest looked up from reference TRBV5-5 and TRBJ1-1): DAGVTQSPTHLIKTRGQQVTLRCSPISGHKSVSWYQQVLGQGPQFIFQYYEKEERGRGNFPDRFSARQFPNYSSELNVNALLLGDSALYLCASSLATGIDGGEAFFGQGTRLTVV.

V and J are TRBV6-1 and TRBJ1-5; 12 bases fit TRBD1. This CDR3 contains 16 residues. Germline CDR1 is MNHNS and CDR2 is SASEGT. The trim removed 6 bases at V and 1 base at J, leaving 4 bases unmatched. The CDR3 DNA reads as TGTGCCAGCAGAACGGGACAGGGGGCCAGCAATCAGCCCCAGCATTTT. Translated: CASRTGQGASNQPQHF.

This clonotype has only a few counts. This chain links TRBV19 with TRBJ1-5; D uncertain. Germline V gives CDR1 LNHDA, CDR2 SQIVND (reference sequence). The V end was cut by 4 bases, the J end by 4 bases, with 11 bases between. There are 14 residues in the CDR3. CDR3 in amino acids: CASSKGPGNQPQHF. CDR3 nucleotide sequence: TGTGCCAGTAGTAAGGGCCCGGGAAATCAGCCCCAGCATTTT.

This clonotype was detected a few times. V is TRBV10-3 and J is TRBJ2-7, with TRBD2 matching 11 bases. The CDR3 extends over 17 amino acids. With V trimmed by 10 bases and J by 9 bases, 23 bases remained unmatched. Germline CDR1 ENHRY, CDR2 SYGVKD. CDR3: CATRGWSSGGVLGAQYF. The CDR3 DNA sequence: TGTGCCACCCGAGGTTGGAGTAGCGGGGGGGTGTTGGGCGCGCAGTACTTC.

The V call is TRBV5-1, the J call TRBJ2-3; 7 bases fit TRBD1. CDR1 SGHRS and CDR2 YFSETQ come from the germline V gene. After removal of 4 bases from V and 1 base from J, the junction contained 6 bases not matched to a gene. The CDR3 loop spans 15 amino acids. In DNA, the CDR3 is TGCGCCAGCAGCCCAGGGACAGAGGGCACAGATACGCAGTATTTT. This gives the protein CASSPGTEGTDTQYF.

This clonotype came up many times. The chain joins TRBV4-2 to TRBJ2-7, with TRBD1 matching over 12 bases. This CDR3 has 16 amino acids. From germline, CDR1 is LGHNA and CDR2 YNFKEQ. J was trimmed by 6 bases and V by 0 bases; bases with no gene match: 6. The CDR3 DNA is TGTGCCAGCAGCCAAGACCCTGGGACAGGGGGCTCCGAGCAGTACTTC. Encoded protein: CASSQDPGTGGSEQYF.

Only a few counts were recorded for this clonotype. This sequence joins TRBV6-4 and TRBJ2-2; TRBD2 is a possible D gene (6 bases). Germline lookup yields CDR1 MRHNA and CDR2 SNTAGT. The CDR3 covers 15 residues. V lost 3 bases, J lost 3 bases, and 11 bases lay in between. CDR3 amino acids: CASSERGDYTGELFF. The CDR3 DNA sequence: TGTGCCAGCAGTGAGCGCGGGGATTACACCGGGGAGCTGTTTTTT.

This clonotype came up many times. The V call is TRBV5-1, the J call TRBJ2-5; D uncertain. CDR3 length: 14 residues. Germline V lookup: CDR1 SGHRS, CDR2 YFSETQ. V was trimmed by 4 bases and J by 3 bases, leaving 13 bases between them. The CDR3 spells CASSPASLEETQYF. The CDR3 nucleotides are TGCGCCAGCAGCCCGGCCAGTTTGGAAGAGACCCAGTACTTC.

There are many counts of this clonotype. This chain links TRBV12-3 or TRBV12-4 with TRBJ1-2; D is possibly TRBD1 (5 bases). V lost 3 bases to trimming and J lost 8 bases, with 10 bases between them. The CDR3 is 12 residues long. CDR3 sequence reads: CASSLEGPGYTF. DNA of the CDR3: TGTGCCAGCAGTTTGGAGGGACCGGGCTACACCTTC.

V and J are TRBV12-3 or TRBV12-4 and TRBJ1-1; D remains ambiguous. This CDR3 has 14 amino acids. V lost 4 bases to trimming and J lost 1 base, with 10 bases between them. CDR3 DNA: TGTGCCAGCAGTTACGGACCCGCGAACACTGAAGCTTTCTTT. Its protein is CASSYGPANTEAFF.

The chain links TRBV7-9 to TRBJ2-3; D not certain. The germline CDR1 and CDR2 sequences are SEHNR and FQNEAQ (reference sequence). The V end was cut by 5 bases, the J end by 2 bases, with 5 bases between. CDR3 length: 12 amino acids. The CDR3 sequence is CASSTLTDTQYF. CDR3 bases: TGTGCCAGCAGCACCCTCACAGATACGCAGTATTTT.

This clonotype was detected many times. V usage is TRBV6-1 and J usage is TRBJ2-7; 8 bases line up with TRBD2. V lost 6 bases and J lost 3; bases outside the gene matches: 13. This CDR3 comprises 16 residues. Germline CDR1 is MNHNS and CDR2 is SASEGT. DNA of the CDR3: TGTGCCAGCAGCCAACGGGGGCGGGGGGCCAACTACGAGCAGTACTTC. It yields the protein CASSQRGRGANYEQYF.

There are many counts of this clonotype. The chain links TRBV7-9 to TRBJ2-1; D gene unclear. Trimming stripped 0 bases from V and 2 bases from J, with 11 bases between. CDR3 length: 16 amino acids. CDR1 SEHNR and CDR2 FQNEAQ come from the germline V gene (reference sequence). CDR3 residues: CASSLALSPPYNEQFF. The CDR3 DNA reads TGTGCCAGCAGCTTAGCACTCTCACCCCCCTACAATGAGCAGTTCTTC.